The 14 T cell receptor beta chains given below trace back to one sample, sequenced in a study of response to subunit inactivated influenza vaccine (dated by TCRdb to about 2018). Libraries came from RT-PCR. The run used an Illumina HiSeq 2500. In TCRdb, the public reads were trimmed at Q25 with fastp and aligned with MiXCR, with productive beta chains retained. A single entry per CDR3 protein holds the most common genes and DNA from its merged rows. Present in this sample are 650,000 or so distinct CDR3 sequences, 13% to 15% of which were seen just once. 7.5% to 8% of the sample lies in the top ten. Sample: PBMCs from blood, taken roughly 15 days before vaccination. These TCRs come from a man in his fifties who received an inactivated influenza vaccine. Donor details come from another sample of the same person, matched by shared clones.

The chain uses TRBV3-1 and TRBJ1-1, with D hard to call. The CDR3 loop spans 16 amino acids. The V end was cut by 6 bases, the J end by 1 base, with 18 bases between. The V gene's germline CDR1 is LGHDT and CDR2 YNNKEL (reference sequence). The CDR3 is CASSLQTGFGNTEAFF. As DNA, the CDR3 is TGTGCCAGCAGTCTACAGACGGGTTTCGGGAACACTGAAGCTTTCTTT.

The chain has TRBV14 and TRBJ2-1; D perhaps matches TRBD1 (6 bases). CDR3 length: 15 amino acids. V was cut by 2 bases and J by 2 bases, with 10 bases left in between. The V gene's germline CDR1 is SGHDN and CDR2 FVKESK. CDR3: CASSQIQGPYNEQFF. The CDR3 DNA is TGTGCCAGCAGCCAAATACAGGGCCCCTACAATGAGCAGTTCTTC.

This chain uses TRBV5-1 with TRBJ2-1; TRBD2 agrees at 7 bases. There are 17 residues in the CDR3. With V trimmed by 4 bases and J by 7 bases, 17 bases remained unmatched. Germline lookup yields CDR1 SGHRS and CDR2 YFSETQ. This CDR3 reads CASSRTIAGGRLNEQFF. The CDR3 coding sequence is TGCGCCAGCAGCCGAACGATAGCGGGTGGACGTTTGAATGAGCAGTTCTTC.

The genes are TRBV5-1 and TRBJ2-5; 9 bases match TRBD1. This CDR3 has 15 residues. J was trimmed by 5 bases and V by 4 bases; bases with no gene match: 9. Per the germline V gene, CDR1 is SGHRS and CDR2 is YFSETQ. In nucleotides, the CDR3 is TGCGCCAGCAGCGGTGGGACAGGGAGGGTGGAGACCCAGTACTTC. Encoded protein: CASSGGTGRVETQYF. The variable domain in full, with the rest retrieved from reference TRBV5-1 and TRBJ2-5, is KAGVTQTPRYLIKTRGQQVTLSCSPISGHRSVSWYQQTPGQGLQFLFEYFSETQRNKGNFPGRFSGRQFSNSRSEMNVSTLELGDSALYLCASSGGTGRVETQYFGPGTRLLVL.

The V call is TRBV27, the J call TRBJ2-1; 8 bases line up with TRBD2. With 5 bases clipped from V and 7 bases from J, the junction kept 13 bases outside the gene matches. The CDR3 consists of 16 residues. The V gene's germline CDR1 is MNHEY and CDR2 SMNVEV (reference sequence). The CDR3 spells CASSTYLKRGRNEQFF. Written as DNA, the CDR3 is TGTGCCAGCAGTACCTACTTGAAGCGGGGGAGGAATGAGCAGTTCTTC.

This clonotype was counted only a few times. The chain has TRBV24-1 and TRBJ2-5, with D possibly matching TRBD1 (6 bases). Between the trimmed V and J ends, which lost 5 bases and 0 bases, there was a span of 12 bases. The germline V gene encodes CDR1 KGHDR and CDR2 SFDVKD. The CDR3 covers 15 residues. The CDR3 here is CATSGSTGYQETQYF. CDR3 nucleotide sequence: TGTGCCACCAGTGGCTCGACAGGATACCAAGAGACCCAGTACTTC.

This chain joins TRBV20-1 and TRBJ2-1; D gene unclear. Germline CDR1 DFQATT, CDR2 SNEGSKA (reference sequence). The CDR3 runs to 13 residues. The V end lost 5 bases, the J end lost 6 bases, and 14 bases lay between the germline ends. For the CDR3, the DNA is TGCAGTGCTCTTATCTCTTGGAGCAATGAGCAGTTCTTC. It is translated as CSALISWSNEQFF.

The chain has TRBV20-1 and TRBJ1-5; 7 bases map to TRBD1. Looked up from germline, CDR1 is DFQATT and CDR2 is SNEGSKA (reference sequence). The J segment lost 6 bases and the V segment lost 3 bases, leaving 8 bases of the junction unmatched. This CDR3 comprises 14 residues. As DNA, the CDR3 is TGCAGTGCTAGCGTAACAGGGGTTGGTCAGCCCCAGCATTTT. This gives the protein CSASVTGVGQPQHF.

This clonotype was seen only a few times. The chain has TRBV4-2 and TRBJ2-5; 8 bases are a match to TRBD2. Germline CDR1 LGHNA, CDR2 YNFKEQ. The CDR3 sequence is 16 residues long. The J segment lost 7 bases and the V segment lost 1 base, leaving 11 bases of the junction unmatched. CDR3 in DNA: TGTGCCAGCAGCCAAGGGTCTTCGGGGGGGGCAGGGACCCAGTACTTC. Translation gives CASSQGSSGGAGTQYF.

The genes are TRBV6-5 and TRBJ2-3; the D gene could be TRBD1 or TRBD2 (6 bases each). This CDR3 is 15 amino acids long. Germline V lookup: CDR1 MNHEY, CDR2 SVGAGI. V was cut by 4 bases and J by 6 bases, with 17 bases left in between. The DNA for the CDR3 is TGTGCCAGCAGTTGGGCTGGTGGGGGGCCTGATACGCAGTATTTT. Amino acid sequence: CASSWAGGGPDTQYF.

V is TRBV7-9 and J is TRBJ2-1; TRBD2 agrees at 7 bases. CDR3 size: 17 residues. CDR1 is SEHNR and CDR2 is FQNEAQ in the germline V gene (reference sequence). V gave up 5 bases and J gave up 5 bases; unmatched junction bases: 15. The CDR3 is CASSPPDLADINNEQFF. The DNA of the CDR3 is TGTGCCAGCAGCCCTCCAGACCTAGCGGACATTAACAATGAGCAGTTCTTC. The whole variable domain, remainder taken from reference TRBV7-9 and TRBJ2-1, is DTGVSQNPRHKITKRGQNVTFRCDPISEHNRLYWYRQTLGQGPEFLTYFQNEAQLEKSRLLSDRFSAERPKGSFSTLEIQRTEQGDSAMYLCASSPPDLADINNEQFFGPGTRLTVL.

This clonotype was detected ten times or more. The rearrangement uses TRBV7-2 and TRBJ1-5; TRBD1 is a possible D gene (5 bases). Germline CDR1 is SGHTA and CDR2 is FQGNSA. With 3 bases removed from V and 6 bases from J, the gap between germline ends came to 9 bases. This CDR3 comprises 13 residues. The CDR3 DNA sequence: TGTGCCAGCAGCTTGGCGGGGGGTCAGCCCCAGCATTTT. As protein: CASSLAGGQPQHF.

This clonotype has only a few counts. The DNA of the CDR3 is TGTGCCAGCAGCCATCTCGCAATGATGACCTGGACAGCGACAGATGGAAACACCATATATTTT. Protein sequence: CASSHLAMMTWTATDGNTIYF. The V gene is TRBV3-1, the J gene TRBJ1-3; possibly TRBD1 for D (6 bases). CDR1 and CDR2 from the germline V gene are LGHDT and YNNKEL (reference sequence). The V gene lost 3 bases and the J gene lost 3 bases, with 30 bases spanning the gap. The CDR3 has 21 residues.

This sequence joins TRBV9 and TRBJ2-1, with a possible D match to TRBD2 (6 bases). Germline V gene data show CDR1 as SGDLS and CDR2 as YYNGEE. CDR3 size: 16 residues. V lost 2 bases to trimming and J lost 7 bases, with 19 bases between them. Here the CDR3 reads CASSVYSSRDWNEQFF. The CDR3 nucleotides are TGTGCCAGCAGCGTCTACTCCTCGCGGGACTGGAATGAGCAGTTCTTC.